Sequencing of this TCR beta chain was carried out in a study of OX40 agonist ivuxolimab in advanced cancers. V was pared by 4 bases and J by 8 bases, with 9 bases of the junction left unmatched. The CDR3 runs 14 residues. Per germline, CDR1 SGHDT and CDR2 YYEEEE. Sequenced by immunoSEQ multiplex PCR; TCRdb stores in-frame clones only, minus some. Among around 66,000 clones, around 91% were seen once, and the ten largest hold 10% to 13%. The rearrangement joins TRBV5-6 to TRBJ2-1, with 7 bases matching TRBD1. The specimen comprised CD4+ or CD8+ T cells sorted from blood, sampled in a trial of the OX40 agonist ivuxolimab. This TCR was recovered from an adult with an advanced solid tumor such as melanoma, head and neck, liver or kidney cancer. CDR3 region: CASSLPGGIYEQFF. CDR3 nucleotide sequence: TGTGCCAGCAGCCTTCCAGGGGGTATCTATGAGCAGTTCTTC. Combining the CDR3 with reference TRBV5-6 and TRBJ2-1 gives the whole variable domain DAGVTQSPTHLIKTRGQQVTLRCSPKSGHDTVSWYQQALGQGPQFIFQYYEEEERQRGNFPDRFSGHQFPNYSSELNVNALLLGDSALYLCASSLPGGIYEQFFGPGTRLTVL.